This T cell receptor beta chain was sequenced for a study of Ad26.COV2.S vaccination and SARS-CoV-2 variants. Study background: Trial arm assignment for the donor was COV1001 Ad26.COV2.S. Donor got 5x10^10 or 1x10^11 viral particles of Ad26.COV2.S.

Deletions cut 7 bases from V and 10 bases from J, with 11 bases between. Per germline, CDR1 MNHEY and CDR2 SVGAGI. The CDR3 is 11 amino acids. Treatment described: roughly 19 received Ad26.COV2.S at low or high dose, single or two shots; about five received placebo; per-sample allocation not given. Collection of samples fell on day 63 after the first vaccine or placebo injection. TCRdb's table, derived via immunoSEQ multiplex PCR, lists solely in-frame clones and lacks some. There are around 340,000 clones in the sample; 65% to 90% occur only once, and around a tenth lies in the top ten. J is TRBJ2-1 and V is TRBV6-5; D might be TRBD2 (5 bases). The TCR was taken from a person between 18 and 65 years old who received the Ad26.COV2.S COVID-19 vaccine or a placebo. This specimen consisted of peripheral blood, obtained in a trial of Ad26.COV2.S vaccine versus placebo. As DNA, the CDR3 is TGTGCCAGCACGAGGGCGATCGAGCAGTTCTTC. It encodes CASTRAIEQFF.